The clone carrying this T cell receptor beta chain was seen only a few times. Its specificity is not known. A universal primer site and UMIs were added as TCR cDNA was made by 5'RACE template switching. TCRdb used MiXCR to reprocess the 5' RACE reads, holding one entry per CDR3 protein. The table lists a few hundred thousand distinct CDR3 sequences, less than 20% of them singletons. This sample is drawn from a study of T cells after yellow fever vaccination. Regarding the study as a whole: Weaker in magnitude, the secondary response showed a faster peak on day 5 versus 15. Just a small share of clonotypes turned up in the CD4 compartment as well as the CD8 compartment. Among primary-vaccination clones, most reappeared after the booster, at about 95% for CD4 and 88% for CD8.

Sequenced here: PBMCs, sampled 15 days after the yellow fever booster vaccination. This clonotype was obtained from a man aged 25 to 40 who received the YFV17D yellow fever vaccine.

CDR3 DNA sequence: TGTGCCACCAGGGTAGCGGGGGGCAATGAGCAGTTCTTC. This encodes CATRVAGGNEQFF. The chain uses TRBV15 and TRBJ2-1; 10 bases are shared with TRBD2. The CDR3 totals 13 residues. CDR1 and CDR2 (germline): LNHNV, YYDKDF (reference sequence). The trim removed 6 bases at V and 6 bases at J, leaving 2 bases unmatched.